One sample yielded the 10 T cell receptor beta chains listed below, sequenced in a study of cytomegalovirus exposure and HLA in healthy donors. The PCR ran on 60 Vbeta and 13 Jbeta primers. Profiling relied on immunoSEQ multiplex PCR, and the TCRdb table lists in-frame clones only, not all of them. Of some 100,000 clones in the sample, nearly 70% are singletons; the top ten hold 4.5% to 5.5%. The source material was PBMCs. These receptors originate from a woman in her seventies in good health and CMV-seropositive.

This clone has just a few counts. The CDR3 loop is CASSQGGEQFF. CDR3 sequence (DNA): TGTGCCAGCAGCCAGGGGGGCGAGCAGTTCTTC. The chain recombines TRBV7-9 with TRBJ2-1; possible D gene TRBD1, 7 bases. Germline V gene lookup returns CDR1 SEHNR and CDR2 FQNEAQ (reference sequence). This CDR3 region has 11 residues. The ends were cut back, 5 bases at V and 10 bases at J, with 9 bases in the middle. Full variable domain (rest looked up from reference TRBV7-9 and TRBJ2-1): DTGVSQNPRHKITKRGQNVTFRCDPISEHNRLYWYRQTLGQGPEFLTYFQNEAQLEKSRLLSDRFSAERPKGSFSTLEIQRTEQGDSAMYLCASSQGGEQFFGPGTRLTVL.

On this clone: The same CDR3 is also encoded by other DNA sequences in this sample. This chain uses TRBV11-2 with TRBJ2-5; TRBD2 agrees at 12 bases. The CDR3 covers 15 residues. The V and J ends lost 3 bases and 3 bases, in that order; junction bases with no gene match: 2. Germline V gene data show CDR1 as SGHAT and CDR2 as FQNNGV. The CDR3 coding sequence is TGTGCCAGCAGCTTTTCTAGCGGGGGGGAAGAGACCCAGTACTTC. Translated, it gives CASSFSSGGEETQYF.

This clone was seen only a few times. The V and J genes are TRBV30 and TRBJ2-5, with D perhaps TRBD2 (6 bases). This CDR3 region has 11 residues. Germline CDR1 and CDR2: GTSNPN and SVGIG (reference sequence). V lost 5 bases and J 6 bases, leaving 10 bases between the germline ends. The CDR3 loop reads CAWPSAKTQYF. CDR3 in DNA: TGTGCCTGGCCTAGCGCGAAGACCCAGTACTTC. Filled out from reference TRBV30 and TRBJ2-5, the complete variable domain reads SQTIHQWPATLVQPVGSPLSLECTVEGTSNPNLYWYRQAAGRGLQLLFYSVGIGQISSEVPQNLSASRPQDRQFILSSKKLLLSDSGFYLCAWPSAKTQYFGPGTRLLVL.

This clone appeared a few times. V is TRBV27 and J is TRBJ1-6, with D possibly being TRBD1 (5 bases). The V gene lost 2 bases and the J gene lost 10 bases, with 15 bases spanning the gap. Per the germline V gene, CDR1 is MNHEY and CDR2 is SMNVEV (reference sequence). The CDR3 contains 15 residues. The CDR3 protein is CASSLGGDFGSPLHF. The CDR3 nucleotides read TGTGCCAGCAGTTTAGGTGGGGACTTTGGGTCACCCCTCCACTTT.

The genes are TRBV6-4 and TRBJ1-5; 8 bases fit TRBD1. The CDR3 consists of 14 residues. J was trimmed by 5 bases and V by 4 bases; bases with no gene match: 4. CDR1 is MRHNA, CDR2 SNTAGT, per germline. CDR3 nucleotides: TGTGCCAGCAGTGTAGAACAGGGGGATCAGCCCCAGCATTTT. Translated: CASSVEQGDQPQHF.

The CDR3 region has the DNA TGTGCCAGCAGCCTGGACAGGATTACTAATTCACCCCTCCACTTT. This gives the protein CASSLDRITNSPLHF. The rearrangement links TRBV25-1 to TRBJ1-6; 7 bases are a match to TRBD1. Germline CDR1 is MGHDK and CDR2 is SYGVNS. The CDR3 is 15 amino acids. Unmatched junction bases numbered 8, after V lost 6 bases and J lost 6 bases.

CDR3 nucleotides: TGTGCCAGCAGACCCACCGGGACAGGGATATCTCAGCCCCAGCATTTT. Amino acid sequence: CASRPTGTGISQPQHF. The genes are TRBV7-2 and TRBJ1-5; 9 nucleotides agree with TRBD1. V lost 6 bases to trimming and J lost 6 bases; unmatched junction nucleotides: 12. This CDR3 contains 16 residues. Per germline, CDR1 SGHTA and CDR2 FQGNSA.

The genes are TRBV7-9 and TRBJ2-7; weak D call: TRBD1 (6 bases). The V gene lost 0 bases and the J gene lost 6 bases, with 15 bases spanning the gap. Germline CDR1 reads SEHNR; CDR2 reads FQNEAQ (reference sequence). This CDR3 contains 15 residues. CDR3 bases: TGTGCCAGCAGCTTAGCGGGACACGGCTTCGGCGAGCAGTACTTC. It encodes CASSLAGHGFGEQYF. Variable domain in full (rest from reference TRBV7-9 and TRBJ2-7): DTGVSQNPRHKITKRGQNVTFRCDPISEHNRLYWYRQTLGQGPEFLTYFQNEAQLEKSRLLSDRFSAERPKGSFSTLEIQRTEQGDSAMYLCASSLAGHGFGEQYFGPGTRLTVT.

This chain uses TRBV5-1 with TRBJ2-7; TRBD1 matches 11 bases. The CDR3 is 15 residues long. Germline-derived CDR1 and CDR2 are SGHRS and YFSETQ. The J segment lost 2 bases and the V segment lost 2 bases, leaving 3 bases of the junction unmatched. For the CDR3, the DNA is TGCGCCAGCAGCTTTGGGACAGGGGGGGCCTACGAGCAGTACTTC. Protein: CASSFGTGGAYEQYF.

CDR3 DNA sequence: TGCGCCAGCAGCTTGGGAGGGCGCGGTCAGCCCCAGCATTTT. This encodes CASSLGGRGQPQHF. The chain is built from TRBV5-1 and TRBJ1-5, with D unclear. The V gene lost 0 bases and the J gene lost 6 bases, with 10 bases spanning the gap. Germline CDR1 is SGHRS and CDR2 is YFSETQ. This CDR3 spans 14 amino acids.